These 18 T cell receptor beta chains came from one sample sequenced in a study of T cell repertoires in cytomegalovirus infection. TCRdb reanalysed the reads using MiXCR and keeps one entry per CDR3 protein. This repertoire shows about 400,000 distinct CDR3 sequences, roughly 36% found once; its top ten account for approximately 13%. These receptors have no identified antigens. The source material was cultured PBMCs, sampled from culture after CMV antigen stimulation. The receptors come from a human donor in good health (CMV status not recorded). Some clones in this sample may be carry-over from other donors' samples.

The chain recombines TRBV19 with TRBJ2-2, with D possibly being TRBD1 or TRBD2 (6 bases each). This CDR3 has 15 amino acids. V dropped 7 bases and J dropped 6 bases, with 18 bases sitting between them. Germline V gives CDR1 LNHDA, CDR2 SQIVND (reference sequence). For the CDR3, the DNA is TGTGCCAGTACCAATAGGGGGGACGGATCCGGGGAGCTGTTTTTT. It specifies CASTNRGDGSGELFF.

The chain joins TRBV20-1 to TRBJ2-1, with 7 positions matching TRBD2. The germline gives CDR1 DFQATT, CDR2 SNEGSKA (reference sequence). The CDR3 runs to 16 residues. J gave up 8 bases and V 0 bases, and 13 bases lay outside the gene matches. The DNA for the CDR3 is TGCAGTGCTAGAGATCCCTCTGGCGGGAGTATCTATGAGCAGTTCTTC. It is translated as CSARDPSGGSIYEQFF.

This chain connects TRBV3-1 to TRBJ1-1; tentative D call: TRBD1 (5 bases). Germline assignment: CDR1 LGHDT and CDR2 YNNKEL (reference sequence). Trimming cost V 1 base and J 8 bases, with 8 bases left between them. This CDR3 region has 12 residues. CDR3 amino acids: CASSQAEGEAFF. DNA of the CDR3: TGTGCCAGCAGCCAAGCTGAGGGGGAAGCTTTCTTT.

This chain uses TRBV12-3 or TRBV12-4 with TRBJ1-1, with a tentative D call TRBD1 (5 bases). The CDR3 has 13 amino acids. V dropped 8 bases and J dropped 7 bases, with 17 bases sitting between them. DNA of the CDR3: TGTGCCAGCGCTCTTGTCAGGGTTGATGAAGCTTTCTTT. Its protein product is CASALVRVDEAFF.

The genes are TRBV7-9 and TRBJ2-4, with 7 bases identical to TRBD1. Germline V gene data show CDR1 as SEHNR and CDR2 as FQNEAQ (reference sequence). Losses at the gene ends were 1 base for V and 0 bases for J; bases not matched to a gene: 12. The CDR3 runs 19 residues. The CDR3 loop reads CASSLGTGNPSLAKNIQYF. As DNA, the CDR3 is TGTGCCAGCAGCTTAGGGACAGGAAACCCATCACTAGCCAAAAACATTCAGTACTTC.

This clonotype was counted between two and nine times. The J gene is TRBJ2-3, the V gene TRBV5-6; possible D gene TRBD1, 6 bases. The germline V gene has CDR1 SGHDT and CDR2 YYEEEE. Trimming took 5 bases from V and 3 from J, leaving 25 bases between them. The CDR3 covers 18 residues. CDR3 sequence: CASRGGTGQRGWTDTQYF. CDR3 sequence (DNA): TGTGCCAGCAGGGGTGGAACAGGGCAGAGAGGTTGGACAGATACGCAGTATTTT. The full variable domain, completed using reference TRBV5-6 and TRBJ2-3, is DAGVTQSPTHLIKTRGQQVTLRCSPKSGHDTVSWYQQALGQGPQFIFQYYEEEERQRGNFPDRFSGHQFPNYSSELNVNALLLGDSALYLCASRGGTGQRGWTDTQYFGPGTRLTVL.

The CDR3 loop reads CASGPNRIRYGYTF. The CDR3 DNA is TGTGCTAGTGGTCCGAACCGCATCCGTTATGGCTACACCTTC. This chain uses TRBV12-5 with TRBJ1-2, with unresolved D. Trimming took 5 bases from V and 5 from J, leaving 15 bases between them. The CDR3 has 14 amino acids. Germline CDR1 is LGHNT and CDR2 is FRNRAP.

This clonotype has more than one count but fewer than ten. The V gene is TRBV6-2 or TRBV6-3, the J gene TRBJ1-1; D is unclear. V lost 4 bases and J lost 4, with 10 bases in between. Germline lookup yields CDR1 MNHEY and CDR2 SVGEGT. The CDR3 covers 13 residues. CDR3 nucleotides: TGTGCCAGCAGTTCCCCATATAGCACTGAAGCTTTCTTT. Protein product: CASSSPYSTEAFF.

The rearrangement joins TRBV2 to TRBJ2-5; D gene unclear. There are 14 residues in the CDR3. V lost 7 bases to trimming and J lost 4 bases, with 16 bases between them. Germline CDR1 and CDR2: SNHLY and FYNNEI. The CDR3 DNA follows: TGTGCCAGCACCAAAGCTAGAGGACCAGAGACCCAGTACTTC. Amino acids: CASTKARGPETQYF.

The CDR3 bases are TGTGCCAGCAGTCTACCCGGACAGTTGAACACTGAAGCTTTCTTT. Encoded protein: CASSLPGQLNTEAFF. This chain joins TRBV28 and TRBJ1-1, with D tentatively TRBD1 (6 bases). The CDR3 spans 15 residues. V was clipped by 5 bases and J by 0 bases, with 13 bases between them. The germline V gene encodes CDR1 MDHEN and CDR2 SYDVKM.

V gene TRBV5-1 combines with J gene TRBJ2-3, with 10 positions matching TRBD2. The CDR3 extends over 17 amino acids. The V gene's germline CDR1 is SGHRS and CDR2 YFSETQ. The V segment lost 1 base and the J segment 6 bases; nucleotides outside the gene matches: 11. The DNA for the CDR3 is TGCGCCAGCAGCTTGAGTGCTAGCGGGAGTGGCAGGGATACGCAGTATTTT. Residues: CASSLSASGSGRDTQYF.

In its sample, this clonotype was seen many times. The chain has TRBV12-3 or TRBV12-4 and TRBJ2-1, with 7 bases identical to TRBD2. V trimming: 7 bases; J trimming: 14 bases; junction bases outside the gene matches: 23. There are 16 residues in the CDR3. CDR3 nucleotide sequence: TGTGCCAGCACCATCCTCACTAGCGAACCAACAATGAGTGAGTTCTTC. This sequence encodes CASTILTSEPTMSEFF.

V gene TRBV14 combines with J gene TRBJ2-7; 9 positions agree with TRBD2. CDR3 length equals 15 residues. Germline V lookup: CDR1 SGHDN, CDR2 FVKESK. With V trimmed by 4 bases and J by 6 bases, 10 bases remained unmatched. The CDR3 loop is CASSRPIAGEGEQYF. The CDR3 bases are TGTGCCAGCAGCCGACCTATAGCGGGAGAAGGCGAGCAGTACTTC.

This chain uses TRBV12-3 or TRBV12-4 with TRBJ2-2; 8 bases are a match to TRBD1. Trimming took 4 bases from V and 4 from J; bases not matched to a gene: 5. The CDR3 is 15 residues long. The CDR3 nucleotides read TGTGCCAGCAGTTGGGACAGGACAACCACCGGGGAGCTGTTTTTT. Its translation is CASSWDRTTTGELFF.

This clonotype has only a few counts. This chain connects TRBV6-6 to TRBJ2-6; no reliable D call. The CDR3 has 16 residues. Germline CDR1 MNHNY, CDR2 SVGAGI (reference sequence). Between the trimmed V and J ends, which lost 2 bases and 0 bases, there was a span of 8 bases. The CDR3 here is CASSYNPRSGANVLTF. CDR3 DNA: TGTGCCAGCAGTTACAATCCCCGCTCTGGGGCCAACGTCCTGACTTTC.

This clonotype was counted only a few times. The chain employs TRBV10-3 and TRBJ2-1; 10 bases are a match to TRBD2. J was trimmed by 4 bases and V by 2 bases; bases with no gene match: 2. This CDR3 spans 15 amino acids. Looked up from germline, CDR1 is ENHRY and CDR2 is SYGVKD. The CDR3 bases are TGTGCCATCAGTGAGCAACTAGCGGGGTACAATGAGCAGTTCTTC. This sequence encodes CAISEQLAGYNEQFF.

The chain joins TRBV7-8 to TRBJ2-7; TRBD2 agrees at 7 bases. Per germline, CDR1 SGHVS and CDR2 FQNEAQ. With V trimmed by 1 base and J by 3 bases, 3 bases remained unmatched. There are 14 residues in the CDR3. For the CDR3, the DNA is TGTGCCAGCAGCTTAGGTCAGCGGGACTACGAGCAGTACGTC. Amino acid sequence: CASSLGQRDYEQYV.

The J gene is TRBJ1-1, the V gene TRBV28; tentatively, D is TRBD1 (5 bases). The germline gives CDR1 MDHEN, CDR2 SYDVKM. Trimming removed 6 bases at V and 5 bases at J, with 13 bases between. The CDR3 length is 13 residues. The CDR3 loop reads CASRAGGRTEAFF. As DNA, the CDR3 is TGTGCCAGCAGAGCGGGGGGAAGAACTGAAGCTTTCTTT.